Listed below are T cell receptor delta chains from one sample, sequenced in a study of gamma-delta chains in newborns, infants, children. TCRdb fed the reads into CATT to redo clone calling. The table shows thousands of delta-chain clones, with around 1.9% occurring only once. The specimen sequenced was blood. Receptors were obtained from a child who was a newborn, infant or young child, either healthy, febrile or measles-vaccinated (not recorded which). The CDR3 runs from the conserved cysteine through the conserved F or W. Each record gives: J gene, clone size, V gene, D gene, CDR3 DNA, CDR3 protein. D genes are given only for firm matches. The listing skips clone size in some rows; elsewhere it reads once, few, many or a size class.

TRDJ3 medium-sized TRDV2 TRDD3 TGTGCCTGTGACACGTCGTTTGGGGGATCCTCCTGGGACACCCGACAGATGTTTTTC CACDTSFGGSSWDTRQMFF
TRDJ2 large TRDV2 TRDD3 TGTGCCTGTGACAATATACTGGGGGATACTTTGACAGCACAACTCTTCTTT CACDNILGDTLTAQLFF
TRDJ3 - TRDV2 TRDD3 TGTGCCTGTGACACCGTCGGATACGGAAGCTCCTGGGGCACCCGACGGATGTTTTTC CACDTVGYGSSWGTRRMFF
TRDJ3 medium-sized TRDV2 TRDD3 TGTGCCTGTGACACCGTTTTTGGGGGATACTCCTGGGACACCCGACAGATGTTTTTC CACDTVFGGYSWDTRQMFF
TRDJ1 - TRDV2 TRDD3 TGTGCCTGTGACACCTTACTGGGGGATACAGGCGCCGATAAACTCATCTTT CACDTLLGDTGADKLIF
TRDJ1 many TRDV1 TRDD3 TGTGCTCTTGGGGAACTACCCCCTTACTGGGGGATACTCGGGGCCGATAAACTCATCTTT CALGELPPYWGILGADKLIF
TRDJ3 medium-sized TRDV2 - TGTGCCTGTGACACGGGAAACCCTTACTCCTGGGACACCCGACAGATGTTTTTC CACDTGNPYSWDTRQMFF
TRDJ3 medium-sized TRDV2 - TGTGCCTGTGACACCGGTCACCAGAGGTCCTGGGACACCCGACAGATGTTTTTC CACDTGHQRSWDTRQMFF
TRDJ2 large TRDV2 TRDD3 TGTGCCTGTTTCCCACTGGGGGATACGGAGACAGCACAACTCTTCTTT CACFPLGDTETAQLFF
TRDJ3 medium-sized TRDV2 TRDD3 TGTGCCTGTGACACGGGATACGCGAGCTCCTGGGACACCCGACAGATGTTTTTC CACDTGYASSWDTRQMFF
TRDJ3 medium-sized TRDV2 TRDD3 TGTGCCTGTGACTACTGGGGGAAAAGCTCCTGGGACACCCGACAGATGTTTTTC CACDYWGKSSWDTRQMFF
TRDJ3 medium-sized TRDV2 - TGTGCCTGTGACAGATGGGGGGCACTGAGCTCCTGGGACACCCGACAGATGTTTTTC CACDRWGALSSWDTRQMFF
TRDJ3 many TRDV2 TRDD3 TGTGCCTGTGACACTGGGGGATACGCGGCCTCCTGGGACACCCGACAGATGTTTTTC CACDTGGYAASWDTRQMFF
TRDJ1 - TRDV2 TRDD3 TGTGCCTGTGACACCGTCCTCACTGGGGTGTCCCACCCCTTCGACGATAAACTCATCTTT CACDTVLTGVSHPFDDKLIF
TRDJ3 medium-sized TRDV2 TRDD3 TGTGCCTGTGACACCGCGGGATACAGCTCCTGGGACACCCGACAGATGTTTTTC CACDTAGYSSWDTRQMFF